This TCR beta chain was recovered during a study of response to subunit inactivated influenza vaccine. As concerns this clonotype: Its antigen remains unidentified.

Study results and caveats: The study's authors posited that every seasonal influenza vaccination enlists few new T cells.

MiXCR, applied by TCRdb to the RT-PCR reads, yields one record per CDR3 protein. Here the sample spans about 830,000 distinct CDR3 sequences, around 18% being singletons. The CDR3 consists of 20 residues. CDR1 SGHVS and CDR2 FNYEAQ come from the germline V gene. The junction had 16 bases not matched to a gene; V was cut back by 2 bases and J by 1 base. This specimen was PBMCs from blood, taken around 5 days after vaccination. This chain joins TRBV7-6 and TRBJ2-2; 7 nucleotides line up with TRBD1. This clonotype was sampled from a man aged 45-65 years who received an inactivated influenza vaccine. The CDR3 DNA reads TGTGCCAGCAGCTTACCGAGGGGTGCTCGCGGACAGGAGAACACCGGGGAGCTGTTTTTT. This encodes CASSLPRGARGQENTGELFF.